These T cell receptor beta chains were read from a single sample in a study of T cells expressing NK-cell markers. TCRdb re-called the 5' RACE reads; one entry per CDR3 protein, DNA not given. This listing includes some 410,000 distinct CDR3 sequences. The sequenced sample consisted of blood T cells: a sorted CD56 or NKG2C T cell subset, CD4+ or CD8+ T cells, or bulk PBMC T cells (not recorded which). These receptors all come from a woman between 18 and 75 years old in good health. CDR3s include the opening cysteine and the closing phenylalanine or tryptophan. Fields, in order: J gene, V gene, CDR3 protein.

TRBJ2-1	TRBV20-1	CSARSGFSYNEQFF
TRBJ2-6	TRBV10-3	CAIGGQYSGANVLTF
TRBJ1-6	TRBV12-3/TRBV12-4	CASTPGTPNSPLHF
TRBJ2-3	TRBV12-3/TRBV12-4	CASSSTGGTDTQYF
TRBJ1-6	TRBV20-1	CSGGWGQGNSPLHF
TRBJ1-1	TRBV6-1	CASTWGQPNTEAFF
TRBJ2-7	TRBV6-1	CASGRTGPNSYEQYF
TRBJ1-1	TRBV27	CASSFMDRDMNTEAFF
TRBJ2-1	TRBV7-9	CASSLVGSGEHEQFF
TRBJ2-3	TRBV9	CASSVSRTSGSTDTQYF
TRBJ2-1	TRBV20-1	CSASSPGLVSSYNEQFF
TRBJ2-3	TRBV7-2	CASSLMVTHGTDTQYF
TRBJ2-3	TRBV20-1	CSARDPSGIRTDTQYF
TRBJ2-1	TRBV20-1	CSARETSGRTISYNEQFF
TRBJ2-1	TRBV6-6	CASSYQTGQQFF
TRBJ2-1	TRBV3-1	CASSQGLVFTYNEQFF
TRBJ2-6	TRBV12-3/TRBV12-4	CASSSRLAGAQSSGANVLTF
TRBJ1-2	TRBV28	CASTQGRGDYGYTF
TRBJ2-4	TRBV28	CASREAKNIQYF
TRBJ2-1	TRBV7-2	CASRVGLANEQFF